This T cell receptor beta chain was documented in a study of OX40 agonist ivuxolimab in advanced cancers. Findings and caveats of the study: Some patients without response likewise showed low normalized clonal expansion.

In this sample, this clone turned up a few times. Its target is unknown. The CDR3 sequence is 13 residues long. The V gene lost 1 base and the J gene lost 4 bases, with 8 bases spanning the gap. Per the germline V gene, CDR1 is GTSNPN and CDR2 is SVGIG (reference sequence). Autoimmune disease history or systemic immunosuppression led to patients being barred. Profiling relied on immunoSEQ multiplex PCR, and the TCRdb table lists in-frame clones only, not all of them. Of tens of thousands of clones listed, about nine tenths were seen once; the top ten hold around 25%. The material was CD4+ or CD8+ T cells sorted from blood, obtained in a trial of the OX40 agonist ivuxolimab. The receptor's source is an adult with an advanced solid tumor such as melanoma, head and neck, liver or kidney cancer. The chain is built from TRBV30 and TRBJ1-5; the D gene is possibly TRBD1 (5 bases). CDR3 DNA: TGTGCCTGGAGTGGGTGGGGGAATCAGCCCCAGCATTTT. Protein: CAWSGWGNQPQHF. The entire variable domain, with the rest obtained from reference TRBV30 and TRBJ1-5, is as follows: SQTIHQWPATLVQPVGSPLSLECTVEGTSNPNLYWYRQAAGRGLQLLFYSVGIGQISSEVPQNLSASRPQDRQFILSSKKLLLSDSGFYLCAWSGWGNQPQHFGDGTRLSIL.